The 19 T cell receptor beta chains presented below share a single source sample, sequenced in a study of blood T cell repertoires in COVID-19. Sequenced by immunoSEQ multiplex PCR; TCRdb stores in-frame clones only, minus some. The data show 360,000 or so clones, over 85% seen once. The sample comprised peripheral blood. These receptor sequences come from an older woman with COVID-19, enrolled during active disease.

The CDR3 reads CASSLGQGGSEKLFF. The CDR3 coding sequence is TGTGCCAGCAGTTTGGGACAGGGTGGGAGTGAAAAACTGTTTTTT. The genes are TRBV28 and TRBJ1-4; 9 bases align to TRBD1. The CDR3 has 15 amino acids. V gave up 3 bases and J gave up 7 bases; unmatched junction bases: 6. The germline V gene encodes CDR1 MDHEN and CDR2 SYDVKM. Supplemented by reference TRBV28 and TRBJ1-4, the full variable domain reads DVKVTQSSRYLVKRTGEKVFLECVQDMDHENMFWYRQDPGLGLRLIYFSYDVKMKEKGDIPEGYSVSREKKERFSLILESASTNQTSMYLCASSLGQGGSEKLFFGSGTQLSVL.

The chain has TRBV3-1 (or the pseudogene TRBV3-2) and TRBJ2-4, with 9 positions matching TRBD1. CDR1 and CDR2 from the germline V gene are LGHDT and YNNKEL (reference sequence). There are 14 residues in the CDR3. V dropped 2 bases and J dropped 8; count of bases not matched to a gene: 4. The CDR3 loop is CASSQTGGQYIQYF. CDR3 in DNA: TGTGCCAGCAGCCAAACAGGGGGCCAATACATTCAGTACTTC.

V is TRBV6-1 and J is TRBJ1-5, with unresolved D. The CDR3 length is 16 residues. Looked up from germline, CDR1 is MNHNS and CDR2 is SASEGT. The V end was cut by 2 bases, the J end by 2 bases, with 13 bases between. This chain's CDR3 is CASSELGQRGNQPQHF. CDR3 DNA sequence: TGTGCCAGCAGTGAACTAGGTCAGCGGGGCAATCAGCCCCAGCATTTT.

CDR3 DNA: TGTGCCTCCTCGCGCGGGGATACGAACACCGGGGAGCTGTTTTTT. Amino acid sequence: CASSRGDTNTGELFF. The chain uses TRBV6-5 and TRBJ2-2; a possible D gene is TRBD2 (6 bases). CDR3 length equals 15 residues. Trimming took 11 bases from V and 0 from J, leaving 16 bases between them. Germline V gene data show CDR1 as MNHEY and CDR2 as SVGAGI.

The rearrangement joins TRBV27 to TRBJ2-7; TRBD1 matches 8 bases. The ends lost 5 bases at V and 6 bases at J; junction bases unmatched: 9. This CDR3 is 14 amino acids long. Germline CDR1 MNHEY, CDR2 SMNVEV (reference sequence). The CDR3 bases are TGTGCCAGCAGTCTAAGGACAGGGTTAGGCGAGCAGTACTTC. This encodes CASSLRTGLGEQYF.

The V call is TRBV5-6, the J call TRBJ2-7; TRBD2 agrees at 9 bases. V dropped 3 bases and J dropped 1; count of bases not matched to a gene: 5. CDR3 size: 15 residues. Per the germline V gene, CDR1 is SGHDT and CDR2 is YYEEEE. This chain's CDR3 is CASSSPTSGSYEQYF. DNA of the CDR3: TGTGCCAGCAGCTCACCAACTAGCGGGTCCTACGAGCAGTACTTC.

The V gene is TRBV19, the J gene TRBJ1-5; D gene unclear. The CDR3 consists of 14 residues. With 1 base removed from V and 4 bases from J, the gap between germline ends came to 8 bases. Germline V lookup: CDR1 LNHDA, CDR2 SQIVND (reference sequence). The CDR3 here is CASSIGQPNQPQHF. CDR3 nucleotides: TGTGCCAGTAGTATAGGGCAACCGAATCAGCCCCAGCATTTT.

The genes are TRBV13 and TRBJ1-2; 7 bases agree with TRBD1. V lost 5 bases, J lost 1 base, and 7 bases stayed unmatched. The CDR3 covers 15 residues. Germline loops: CDR1 PRHDT, CDR2 FYEKMQ (reference sequence). CDR3 in amino acids: CASSPLDRINYGYTF. CDR3 nucleotides: TGTGCCAGCAGCCCTCTGGACAGGATTAACTATGGCTACACCTTC.

CDR3 residues: CASSRAASPFYGYTF. The DNA of the CDR3 is TGTGCCAGCAGCAGGGCCGCTTCCCCCTTCTATGGCTACACCTTC. The rearrangement uses TRBV28 and TRBJ1-2, with D maybe TRBD1 (5 bases). Germline values: CDR1 MDHEN, CDR2 SYDVKM. The length of the CDR3 is 15 residues. Trimming stripped 6 bases from V and 4 bases from J, with 18 bases between.

The CDR3 protein is CASSLVASGQGAGYTF. CDR3 bases: TGTGCCAGCAGCTTAGTCGCTTCGGGACAGGGAGCCGGCTACACCTTC. The chain uses TRBV11-1 and TRBJ1-2, with TRBD1 identical over 9 bases. The V gene end was trimmed by 1 base and the J gene end by 8 bases; junction bases not matched to a gene: 11. Germline V CDR1 and CDR2: SGHAT, FQDESV (reference sequence). This CDR3 spans 16 amino acids.

The J gene is TRBJ2-7, the V gene TRBV18; 9 positions agree with TRBD2. J lost 7 bases, V lost 0 bases, and 4 bases had no gene match. This CDR3 region has 14 residues. The germline V gene encodes CDR1 KGHSH and CDR2 LQKENI. CDR3 residues: CASSPPAGGGEQYF. The CDR3 region has the DNA TGTGCCAGCTCACCACCGGCGGGAGGGGGGGAGCAGTACTTC.

V usage is TRBV5-1 and J usage is TRBJ1-1; D not certain. The ends were cut back, 4 bases at V and 0 bases at J, with 10 bases in the middle. The CDR3 totals 14 residues. Per the germline V gene, CDR1 is SGHRS and CDR2 is YFSETQ. The CDR3 DNA sequence: TGCGCCAGCAGCCCTCTTCAGATGAACACTGAAGCTTTCTTT. Translated, it gives CASSPLQMNTEAFF. Together with reference TRBV5-1 and TRBJ1-1, the CDR3 gives the full variable domain: KAGVTQTPRYLIKTRGQQVTLSCSPISGHRSVSWYQQTPGQGLQFLFEYFSETQRNKGNFPGRFSGRQFSNSRSEMNVSTLELGDSALYLCASSPLQMNTEAFFGQGTRLTVV.

For the CDR3, the DNA is TGTGCCAGCAGCTACGGACAGGGGGTCTCCTACGAGCAGTACTTC. It yields the protein CASSYGQGVSYEQYF. This chain connects TRBV27 to TRBJ2-7; 10 nucleotides line up with TRBD1. V gave up 6 bases and J gave up 0 bases; unmatched junction bases: 5. CDR1 and CDR2 from the germline V gene are MNHEY and SMNVEV (reference sequence). This CDR3 has 15 residues.

This chain joins TRBV28 and TRBJ2-3; 13 bases agree with TRBD2. V was pared by 4 bases and J by 6 bases, with 7 bases of the junction left unmatched. CDR3 size: 16 residues. Germline CDR1 MDHEN, CDR2 SYDVKM. CDR3 DNA sequence: TGTGCCAGCAGTTCGGGGACTAGCGGGGAACGGGATACGCAGTATTTT. It translates to CASSSGTSGERDTQYF.

Remarks on this clone: Relative to the germline gene, one junction end is altered; a read error may explain this. The chain is built from TRBV5-1 and TRBJ2-7; 7 bases line up with TRBD2. This CDR3 region has 13 residues. Germline V gene lookup returns CDR1 SGHRS and CDR2 YFSETQ. The CDR3 nucleotides read TGCGCCAGCAGCCCCGATGGGAGGGACGGTGGACACTTC. It codes for CASSPDGRDGGHF. The whole variable domain, filled in from reference TRBV5-1 and TRBJ2-7, reads KAGVTQTPRYLIKTRGQQVTLSCSPISGHRSVSWYQQTPGQGLQFLFEYFSETQRNKGNFPGRFSGRQFSNSRSEMNVSTLELGDSALYLCASSPDGRDGGHFGPGTRLTVT.

The chain has TRBV28 and TRBJ1-1; D might be TRBD1 (6 bases). The V end lost 5 bases, the J end lost 5 bases, and 21 bases lay between the germline ends. Germline CDR1 MDHEN, CDR2 SYDVKM. This CDR3 has 16 amino acids. The CDR3 nucleotides read TGTGCCAGCAGTCCGCCCGTGGGGGCTGGTGAGACTGAAGCTTTCTTT. This encodes CASSPPVGAGETEAFF.

This rearrangement joins TRBV9 to TRBJ1-5; D remains ambiguous. The germline V gene has CDR1 SGDLS and CDR2 YYNGEE. With 4 bases removed from V and 7 bases from J, the gap between germline ends came to 18 bases. CDR3 length: 15 amino acids. The CDR3 nucleotides read TGTGCCAGCAGCCCCGATCCAGGTACGGTCCAGCCCCAGCATTTT. It codes for CASSPDPGTVQPQHF.

The rearrangement uses TRBV9 and TRBJ1-4, with TRBD1 as a possible D gene (5 bases). CDR3 length: 15 amino acids. Trimming shortened V by 4 bases and J by 7 bases, and 17 bases separated the two germline ends. Germline CDR1 reads SGDLS; CDR2 reads YYNGEE. The CDR3 protein is CASSPRAGIVEKLFF. In DNA, the CDR3 is TGTGCCAGCAGCCCCCGGGCAGGGATTGTTGAAAAACTGTTTTTT.

The chain joins TRBV11-3 to TRBJ2-3; possibly TRBD2 for D (5 bases). Per the germline V gene, CDR1 is SGHNT and CDR2 is YENEEA. This CDR3 has 13 amino acids. V was shortened by 5 bases and J by 2 bases, with 8 bases between the two germline ends. CDR3 DNA sequence: TGTGCCAGCAGCCTAGCAAACACAGATACGCAGTATTTT. It specifies CASSLANTDTQYF. The full variable domain, in which reference TRBV11-3 and TRBJ2-3 provide the parts outside the CDR3, is EAGVVQSPRYKIIEKKQPVAFWCNPISGHNTLYWYLQNLGQGPELLIRYENEEAVDDSQLPKDRFSAERLKGVDSTLKIQPAELGDSAVYLCASSLANTDTQYFGPGTRLTVL.